A selection of T cell receptor beta chains follows, all from one sample in a study of cytomegalovirus exposure and HLA in healthy donors. The assay was immunoSEQ multiplex PCR, and TCRdb's table has in-frame clones only and misses some. Of 220,000 or so clones in the sample, approximately 78% were seen once. The sequenced sample was PBMCs. These receptor sequences come from a woman in her thirties or forties in good health and CMV-seronegative. Both conserved end residues are part of each CDR3. The D gene is left open where the match is weak. Not all rows give a size; the values are once, few, many and, for expanded clones, a class.

clone_size,d_call,v_call,j_call,cdr3_nt,cdr3_aa
once,TRBD2,TRBV7-3,TRBJ2-7,TGTGCCAGCAGCTTAACCGGACTAGCGGGAGGCCACGAGCAGTACTTC,CASSLTGLAGGHEQYF
NA,NA,TRBV27,TRBJ2-5,TGTGCCAGCAGTTTACAGCCGGGAATGCAAGAGACCCAGTACTTC,CASSLQPGMQETQYF
NA,NA,TRBV23-1,TRBJ2-7,TGCGCCAGCAGTCATTTTGGCGGGAACGCGCAGTACTTC,CASSHFGGNAQYF
NA,NA,TRBV19,TRBJ1-1,TGTGCCAGTAGTAAAGGGGCCTGGGCGAACACTGAAGCTTTCTTT,CASSKGAWANTEAFF
few,NA,TRBV5-1,TRBJ1-2,TGCGCCAGCAGCTTAACTGCTAACTATGGCTACACCTTC,CASSLTANYGYTF
NA,TRBD2,TRBV10-2,TRBJ2-5,TGCGCCACCGGGAGGGCCCGGGAGACCCAGTACTTC,CATGRARETQYF
NA,TRBD1,TRBV4-1,TRBJ1-2,TGCGCCAGCAGCGAGAACAGGGGGTCAGGATATGGCTACACCTTC,CASSENRGSGYGYTF
NA,NA,TRBV30,TRBJ1-1,TGTGCCTGGAGTGTGGCAGAGAACACTGAAGCTTTCTTT,CAWSVAENTEAFF
NA,NA,TRBV6-5,TRBJ2-2,TGTGCCAGCAGTTACCGCCAGTCAGGTACCGGGGAGCTGTTTTTT,CASSYRQSGTGELFF
NA,TRBD2,TRBV5-1,TRBJ2-5,TGCGCCAGCAGCTTAAGGAGCGGGAGGGGTCAAGAGACCCAGTACTTC,CASSLRSGRGQETQYF
NA,NA,TRBV11-2,TRBJ2-5,TGTGCCAGCACTCCCGGGTCTGTTGAGGAGACCCAGTACTTC,CASTPGSVEETQYF
NA,NA,TRBV18,TRBJ1-1,TGTGCCAGCTCGCCACGGGAGCAGAACACTGAAGCTTTCTTT,CASSPREQNTEAFF
once,TRBD1,TRBV18,TRBJ2-7,TGTGCCAGCTCACTCGACAGGGAATCCTACGAGCAGTACTTC,CASSLDRESYEQYF
NA,NA,TRBV9,TRBJ2-5,TGTGCCAGCAGCGTCGCAGGGCTAGGGGCGGAGACCCAGTACTTC,CASSVAGLGAETQYF
NA,TRBD1,TRBV5-6,TRBJ1-2,TGTGCCAGCAGCTTTCCAGGGGGGTTCGGAGGCTACACCTTC,CASSFPGGFGGYTF
once,NA,TRBV11-2,TRBJ1-5,TGTGCCAGCAGCTTAGACTTAGGGGAAGGCAATCAGCCCCAGCATTTT,CASSLDLGEGNQPQHF
NA,TRBD1,TRBV27,TRBJ1-4,TGTGCCAGCAGTTTGGGCATGACAGGGAAACCCCTAACTAATGAAAAACTGTTTTTT,CASSLGMTGKPLTNEKLFF
few,TRBD2,TRBV4-2,TRBJ2-3,TGTGCCAGCAGCCAAGATAGTCTAGCGGGAGGGAGGGTAGATACGCAGTATTTT,CASSQDSLAGGRVDTQYF
NA,TRBD1,TRBV28,TRBJ2-7,TGTGCCAGCACCCGGACAGGGCGCTACGAGCAGTACTTC,CASTRTGRYEQYF
few,TRBD1,TRBV5-6,TRBJ1-1,TGTGCCAGCAGCTTCTGGACAGGGGGAAGTACTGAAGCTTTCTTT,CASSFWTGGSTEAFF
NA,TRBD2,TRBV10-1,TRBJ2-2,TGCGCCAGCAGTGGGACTAGCGGGAGCGGGTGGAACACCGGGGAGCTGTTTTTT,CASSGTSGSGWNTGELFF
NA,NA,TRBV9,TRBJ1-2,TGTGCCAGCAGCTCCACTCGGGGTAACTATGGCTACACCTTC,CASSSTRGNYGYTF
NA,TRBD2,TRBV9,TRBJ2-1,TGTGCCAGCAGCGTTCTAGCGGGAGTAGTCAATGAGCAGTTCTTC,CASSVLAGVVNEQFF
NA,TRBD1,TRBV5-1,TRBJ2-7,TGCGCCAGCAGGCCCACTCCGGGACAGGGTAACGACGAGCAGTACTTC,CASRPTPGQGNDEQYF
NA,NA,TRBV6-6,TRBJ2-1,TGTGCCAGCACCCCGACAGACCTCTTATACAATGAGCAGTTCTTC,CASTPTDLLYNEQFF
NA,NA,TRBV4-1,TRBJ2-7,TGCGCCAGCAGCCAAGGAGTACACGGACAGAGCGGGACTGCTGGTGACGAGCAGTACTTC,CASSQGVHGQSGTAGDEQYF
NA,TRBD1,TRBV6-5,TRBJ1-1,TGTGCCAGCAGCCTCGGGACAGGAGACAACACTGAAGCTTTCTTT,CASSLGTGDNTEAFF
once,TRBD2,TRBV10-3,TRBJ2-5,TGTGCCATCAGTGAGTCGGCGGGAGTAGAGACCCAGTACTTC,CAISESAGVETQYF
NA,NA,TRBV27,TRBJ2-1,TGTGCCAGCAGTTTATTTACCACGGGTCCCTACAATGAGCAGTTCTTC,CASSLFTTGPYNEQFF
NA,NA,TRBV5-6,TRBJ2-7,TGTGCCAGCAGCTTGGTTAGCTCCTACGAGCAGTACTTC,CASSLVSSYEQYF
NA,TRBD1,TRBV14,TRBJ1-1,TGTGCCAGCAGCCAAGAGGGAAAGGGGGCGGTTTGGGACACTGAAGCTTTCTTT,CASSQEGKGAVWDTEAFF
NA,TRBD2,TRBV30,TRBJ2-5,TGTGCCTTACTAGCGGGGAACCAAGAGACCCAGTACTTC,CALLAGNQETQYF
NA,NA,TRBV7-9,TRBJ2-4,TGTGCCAGCAGCTTCTTTCCCGGTGTGAACATTCAGTACTTC,CASSFFPGVNIQYF
few,TRBD1,TRBV4-1,TRBJ1-1,TGCGCCAGCAGCTCGGGACAGCCACCCCTGAACACTGAAGCTTTCTTT,CASSSGQPPLNTEAFF
NA,TRBD2,TRBV13,TRBJ2-7,TGTGCCAGCACCGTAGCGGGAGTATGGGACTACGAGCAGTACTTC,CASTVAGVWDYEQYF
NA,TRBD1,TRBV11-3,TRBJ1-1,TGTGCCAGCAGCCTCGGACAGGGCGGCACTGAAGCTTTCTTT,CASSLGQGGTEAFF
NA,TRBD1,TRBV5-1,TRBJ2-7,TGCGCCAGCAGACTGGGACAGGGGGTCCTCGACGAGCAGTACTTC,CASRLGQGVLDEQYF
NA,TRBD2,TRBV11-2,TRBJ2-5,TGTGCCAGCAGCTTAGTCTCGACTAGCGGGGAGGAGACCCAGTACTTC,CASSLVSTSGEETQYF
NA,NA,TRBV27,TRBJ2-3,TGTGCCAGCAGTTTTAGACTCGGCACAGATACGCAGTATTTT,CASSFRLGTDTQYF
NA,NA,TRBV5-4,TRBJ1-2,TGTGCCAGCTACTTTCTTGATTCTAACTATGGCTACACCTTC,CASYFLDSNYGYTF
few,TRBD1,TRBV9,TRBJ1-2,TGTGCCAGCAGCCCTTCCTCGGGACAGGCCTATGGCTACACCTTC,CASSPSSGQAYGYTF
NA,TRBD1,TRBV27,TRBJ1-2,TGTGCCAGCAGTTTATTTCCCCCAGACAGGGACTATGGCTACACCTTC,CASSLFPPDRDYGYTF
NA,TRBD1,TRBV6-5,TRBJ1-4,TGTGCCAGCACTCCCGGACAGGGGATAAAACTGTTTTTT,CASTPGQGIKLFF
NA,TRBD2,TRBV6-6,TRBJ2-2,TGTGCCAGCAGTACTAGCGGGAGTACCGGGGAGCTGTTTTTT,CASSTSGSTGELFF
NA,TRBD1,TRBV29-1,TRBJ1-1,TGCAGCGTAAGACTTTATCGACAGGGGACTGAAGCTTTCTTT,CSVRLYRQGTEAFF
once,TRBD2,TRBV9,TRBJ2-7,TGTGCCAGCAGCGTAGGTCTAGCGGGAGGTTCTGAGCAGTACTTC,CASSVGLAGGSEQYF
few,TRBD2,TRBV5-4,TRBJ2-7,TGTGCCAGCAGCTTTAGCGGGAGTTTGTACGAGCAGTACTTC,CASSFSGSLYEQYF